One sample yielded the 14 T cell receptor beta chains listed below, sequenced in a study of blood T cell repertoires in COVID-19. The data were produced by immunoSEQ multiplex PCR, yet TCRdb's version contains in-frame clones alone and is incomplete. The profile shows about 120,000 clones, about nine tenths of them singletons. Source material: peripheral blood. These receptors came from a woman aged 65 to 85 with acute or convalescent COVID-19.

The genes are TRBV24-1 and TRBJ1-4; D unresolved. CDR1 is KGHDR, CDR2 SFDVKD, per germline. V lost 8 bases to trimming and J lost 7 bases, with 13 bases between them. The CDR3 consists of 13 residues. The CDR3 loop reads CATMWGGGEKLFF. In DNA, the CDR3 is TGTGCCACCATGTGGGGAGGTGGTGAAAAACTGTTTTTT.

CDR3 in DNA: TGTGCCAGCACCATGGGCCTTGAAGCTTTCTTT. It translates to CASTMGLEAFF. The chain joins TRBV28 to TRBJ1-1; D unresolved. Trimming removed 7 bases at V and 7 bases at J, with 10 bases between. Per germline, CDR1 MDHEN and CDR2 SYDVKM. The CDR3 is 11 residues long.

The gene calls are TRBV7-6 and TRBJ1-5; D possibly corresponds to TRBD1 (5 bases). V lost 1 base and J 0 bases, leaving 16 bases between the germline ends. In germline, CDR1 is SGHVS, CDR2 FNYEAQ. The CDR3 covers 18 residues. DNA for the CDR3: TGTGCCAGCAGCTTAGTATATCGACAGACGTATAGCAATCAGCCCCAGCATTTT. Protein: CASSLVYRQTYSNQPQHF.

This chain connects TRBV6-5 to TRBJ2-7; unclear D gene. The CDR3 spans 13 residues. V shed 8 bases and J shed 0 bases, with 11 bases lying between them. The germline V gene encodes CDR1 MNHEY and CDR2 SVGAGI. This CDR3 reads CASGKRSSYEQYF. As DNA, the CDR3 is TGTGCCAGCGGAAAAAGGAGCTCCTACGAGCAGTACTTC.

The V and J genes are TRBV19 and TRBJ2-7; D is unresolved. Germline V gives CDR1 LNHDA, CDR2 SQIVND (reference sequence). V dropped 6 bases and J dropped 0 bases, with 12 bases sitting between them. The CDR3 contains 14 residues. CDR3 DNA: TGTGCCAGTAGGGCGGTGGATACCTCCTACGAGCAGTACTTC. Encoded protein: CASRAVDTSYEQYF.

DNA for the CDR3: TGTGCCAGCAGCCAAGCTCGAACAGGGGTTGGCTACACCTTC. As protein: CASSQARTGVGYTF. The chain is built from TRBV14 and TRBJ1-2; 7 nucleotides line up with TRBD1. The CDR3 has 14 amino acids. The V gene end was trimmed by 1 base and the J gene end by 7 bases; junction bases not matched to a gene: 6. From germline, CDR1 is SGHDN and CDR2 FVKESK.

CDR3 nucleotide sequence: TGTGCCAGCAGTTCAGTTGGGGCGCGGACAGGGTTTCATCAGCCCCAGCATTTT. Amino acids: CASSSVGARTGFHQPQHF. The V gene is TRBV6-2 or TRBV6-3, the J gene TRBJ1-5; 8 bases are a match to TRBD1. Germline CDR1 and CDR2: MNHEY and SVGEGT. The V and J ends lost 4 bases and 5 bases, in that order; junction bases with no gene match: 16. The CDR3 consists of 18 residues.

The chain combines TRBV5-1 with TRBJ1-1, with TRBD1 matching over 8 bases. The CDR3 contains 14 residues. Trimming took 2 bases from V and 6 from J; bases not matched to a gene: 6. Germline V gives CDR1 SGHRS, CDR2 YFSETQ. DNA of the CDR3: TGCGCCAGCAGCTTCCAGGGGGCGCGGGCTGAAGCTTTCTTT. It is translated as CASSFQGARAEAFF.

The J gene is TRBJ1-5, the V gene TRBV4-2, with unresolved D. The ends were cut back, 0 bases at V and 3 bases at J, with 9 bases in the middle. This CDR3 spans 15 amino acids. Germline lookup yields CDR1 LGHNA and CDR2 YNFKEQ. Here the CDR3 reads CASSQDQTTNQPQHF. For the CDR3, the DNA is TGTGCCAGCAGCCAAGATCAGACAACCAATCAGCCCCAGCATTTT.

This clone was counted only a few times. The chain couples TRBV28 to TRBJ1-5; D gene uncertain. V was cut by 6 bases and J by 9 bases, with 15 bases left in between. CDR3 size: 13 residues. Germline CDR1 and CDR2: MDHEN and SYDVKM. The CDR3 reads CASRLGFIGPQHF. In DNA form, the CDR3 reads TGTGCCAGCAGACTAGGGTTTATTGGGCCCCAGCATTTT.

The J gene is TRBJ1-2, the V gene TRBV6-5, with a possible D match to TRBD1 (5 bases). V was pared by 2 bases and J by 8 bases, with 15 bases between. CDR1 and CDR2 (germline): MNHEY, SVGAGI. The CDR3 contains 14 residues. The CDR3, as DNA: TGTGCCAGCAGTTACGACTCGAGCGGGGGGGGCTACACCTTC. This sequence encodes CASSYDSSGGGYTF.

The J gene is TRBJ1-2, the V gene TRBV11-3; no clear D gene. The V and J ends lost 5 bases and 10 bases respectively, with 23 bases between them. The germline V gene has CDR1 SGHNT and CDR2 YENEEA. The CDR3 runs to 15 residues. CDR3: CASSPRGLGSLTYTF. The CDR3 DNA is TGTGCCAGCAGCCCCCGGGGTCTAGGGAGTCTCACCTACACCTTC.

This rearrangement joins TRBV15 to TRBJ2-2; a weak D match, TRBD2 (6 bases). Germline CDR1 and CDR2: LNHNV and YYDKDF (reference sequence). Deletions cut 5 bases from V and 0 bases from J, with 16 bases between. The CDR3 sequence is 17 residues long. The CDR3 DNA follows: TGTGCCACCAGCTGGGGGTGGCGGGGTGCGAACACCGGGGAGCTGTTTTTT. Its protein product is CATSWGWRGANTGELFF. Using reference TRBV15 and TRBJ2-2 for the parts outside the CDR3, the full variable domain is DAMVIQNPRYQVTQFGKPVTLSCSQTLNHNVMYWYQQKSSQAPKLLFHYYDKDFNNEADTPDNFQSRRPNTSFCFLDIRSPGLGDTAMYLCATSWGWRGANTGELFFGEGSRLTVL.

This rearrangement joins TRBV5-1 to TRBJ1-5; 9 bases line up with TRBD1. V lost 4 bases, J lost 6 bases, and 8 bases stayed unmatched. Germline-derived CDR1 and CDR2 are SGHRS and YFSETQ. The CDR3 spans 15 residues. This chain's CDR3 is CASSPGTGPGQPQHF. DNA for the CDR3: TGCGCCAGCAGCCCGGGGACAGGGCCGGGTCAGCCCCAGCATTTT.